Below are 23 T cell receptor beta chains sequenced from a single sample in a study of CD8 T cells in ankylosing spondylitis. MiXCR, applied by TCRdb to the 5' RACE reads, yields one record per CDR3 protein. The sample has more than 10,000 distinct CDR3 sequences, around 2.8% seen once. Sequenced sample: blood, either unsorted or a sorted T cell fraction (not recorded which). These receptors came from a male donor with ankylosing spondylitis or in good health (not recorded which).

V gene TRBV9 combines with J gene TRBJ2-1; 7 bases are shared with TRBD1. This CDR3 has 15 residues. Germline V gene data show CDR1 as SGDLS and CDR2 as YYNGEE. Trimming at V came to 4 bases and at J to 2 bases, leaving 6 bases not matched to a gene. CDR3 bases: TGTGCCAGCAGCCCTAGGGGGCTTACCTACAATGAGCAGTTCTTC. Its protein product is CASSPRGLTYNEQFF.

Many counts were recorded for this clonotype. The CDR3 sequence is CASSKVGRRERYEQYF. The CDR3 coding sequence is TGTGCCAGCAGCAAAGTTGGGCGGCGGGAGCGATACGAGCAGTACTTC. This chain connects TRBV21-1 to TRBJ2-7; the table's D call TRBD2 went unverified against the DNA. TRBV21-1 is recorded as a pseudogene. The CDR3 extends over 16 amino acids.

The CDR3 region is CASSVGRESGELFF. The CDR3 region has the DNA TGTGCCAGCAGCGTAGGCCGGGAATCCGGGGAGCTGTTTTTT. V usage is TRBV9 and J usage is TRBJ2-2, with D perhaps matching TRBD2 (5 bases). Trimming cost V 0 bases and J 6 bases, with 9 bases left between them. The CDR3 consists of 14 residues. Per the germline V gene, CDR1 is SGDLS and CDR2 is YYNGEE.

This clonotype was seen many times. In nucleotides, the CDR3 is TGTGCCAGCAGCGTCGGACCGGCAACTAATGAAAAACTGTTTTTT. Translated, it gives CASSVGPATNEKLFF. The rearrangement uses TRBV9 and TRBJ1-4; D is ambiguous. This CDR3 comprises 15 residues. CDR1 is SGDLS and CDR2 is YYNGEE in the germline V gene. The ends were cut back, 2 bases at V and 0 bases at J, with 8 bases in the middle.

This clonotype came up many times. The gene calls are TRBV9 and TRBJ1-1; no clear D. Trimming left V 0 bases short and J 3 bases short, with 12 bases between. The CDR3 totals 15 residues. The germline V gene has CDR1 SGDLS and CDR2 YYNGEE. The CDR3 bases are TGTGCCAGCAGCGTAGATGGCCGTAGCTACACTGAAGCTTTCTTT. Translated: CASSVDGRSYTEAFF.

This clonotype was counted at least ten times. The chain joins TRBV9 to TRBJ2-7; 9 nucleotides match TRBD2. The CDR3 is made up of 15 amino acids. CDR1 is SGDLS, CDR2 YYNGEE, per germline. V shed 3 bases and J 6 bases; nucleotides not matched to a gene: 10. The CDR3 here is CASSGLAGFGGEQYF. CDR3 bases: TGTGCCAGCAGCGGGCTAGCGGGATTTGGGGGCGAGCAGTACTTC. Supplemented by reference TRBV9 and TRBJ2-7, the full variable domain reads DSGVTQTPKHLITATGQRVTLRCSPRSGDLSVYWYQQSLDQGLQFLIQYYNGEERAKGNILERFSAQQFPDLHSELNLSSLELGDSALYFCASSGLAGFGGEQYFGPGTRLTVT.

Within the sample, this clonotype is medium-sized. This chain connects TRBV9 to TRBJ1-5; 7 nucleotides align to TRBD1. Germline lookup yields CDR1 SGDLS and CDR2 YYNGEE. There are 14 residues in the CDR3. The junction had 5 bases not matched to a gene; V was cut back by 3 bases and J by 5 bases. This CDR3 is CASSAQGGHQPQHF. CDR3 coding DNA: TGTGCCAGCAGCGCTCAGGGGGGCCATCAGCCCCAGCATTTT.

Many counts were recorded for this clonotype. J is TRBJ2-1 and V is TRBV9, with 11 bases identical to TRBD1. The germline gives CDR1 SGDLS, CDR2 YYNGEE. The V segment lost 3 bases and the J segment 11 bases; nucleotides outside the gene matches: 7. The CDR3 runs to 14 residues. CDR3 loop: CASSAEGQGDKQFF. The CDR3 nucleotides are TGTGCCAGCAGCGCCGAGGGACAGGGGGACAAGCAGTTCTTC.

This clonotype was counted many times. J is TRBJ2-1 and V is TRBV9; the match to TRBD2 covers 8 bases. The germline CDR1 and CDR2 sequences are SGDLS and YYNGEE. V was clipped by 6 bases and J by 6 bases; unmatched bases: 11. The CDR3 sequence is 15 residues long. Written as DNA, the CDR3 is TGTGCCAGCACCTTGGGCCTAGCGGGTACCAATGAGCAGTTCTTC. Translation: CASTLGLAGTNEQFF.

The sample holds many counts of this clonotype. The chain employs TRBV9 and TRBJ2-5; 9 nucleotides align to TRBD2. The V and J ends lost 0 bases and 5 bases, in that order; junction bases with no gene match: 8. Germline-derived CDR1 and CDR2 are SGDLS and YYNGEE. This CDR3 is 16 amino acids long. The CDR3, as DNA: TGTGCCAGCAGCGTAGGGGGTAGCGGGGGTGCCGAGACCCAGTACTTC. As protein: CASSVGGSGGAETQYF.

This clonotype was counted at least ten times. The rearrangement links TRBV9 to TRBJ1-1; no definite D call. V was clipped by 2 bases and J by 11 bases, with 16 bases between them. This CDR3 spans 13 amino acids. Germline-derived CDR1 and CDR2 are SGDLS and YYNGEE. For the CDR3, the DNA is TGTGCCAGCAGCGTGCGGGATAGCTTAGATGCTTTCTTT. This gives the protein CASSVRDSLDAFF.

This clonotype is labeled medium-sized. The chain has TRBV9 and TRBJ2-2; D gene uncertain. Germline V gives CDR1 SGDLS, CDR2 YYNGEE. V lost 4 bases, J lost 5 bases, and 3 bases lay in between. This CDR3 comprises 11 residues. The CDR3 loop is CASSSTGELFF. CDR3 nucleotides: TGTGCCAGCAGCTCTACCGGGGAGCTGTTTTTT.

This clonotype was counted at least ten times. The chain couples TRBV9 to TRBJ2-7; 8 bases line up with TRBD1. The CDR3 sequence is 14 residues long. The trim removed 0 bases at V and 3 bases at J, leaving 2 bases unmatched. CDR1 is SGDLS and CDR2 is YYNGEE in the germline V gene. CDR3 in DNA: TGTGCCAGCAGCGTAGGACAGGGGAACTACGAGCAGTACTTC. Its translation is CASSVGQGNYEQYF.

This clonotype was seen ten or more times. V is TRBV9 and J is TRBJ2-2; no reliable D call. This CDR3 contains 14 residues. Germline CDR1 is SGDLS and CDR2 is YYNGEE. V lost 0 bases, J lost 1 base, and 4 bases lay in between. CDR3 bases: TGTGCCAGCAGCGTAGGGGTGAACACCGGGGAGCTGTTTTTT. Translated, it gives CASSVGVNTGELFF. Based on the CDR3 plus reference TRBV9 and TRBJ2-2, the full variable domain is DSGVTQTPKHLITATGQRVTLRCSPRSGDLSVYWYQQSLDQGLQFLIQYYNGEERAKGNILERFSAQQFPDLHSELNLSSLELGDSALYFCASSVGVNTGELFFGEGSRLTVL.

This clonotype was seen at least ten times. The chain couples TRBV9 to TRBJ2-3; D is unresolved. V was cut by 1 base and J by 6 bases, with 12 bases left in between. The CDR3 has 14 amino acids. The germline V gene has CDR1 SGDLS and CDR2 YYNGEE. CDR3 sequence reads: CASSVLASSDTQYF. CDR3 nucleotide sequence: TGTGCCAGCAGCGTATTGGCTTCTTCTGATACGCAGTATTTT.

This clonotype was observed at least ten times. This rearrangement joins TRBV9 to TRBJ2-1; D is unresolved. CDR1 SGDLS and CDR2 YYNGEE come from the germline V gene. V lost 0 bases and J lost 6, with 4 bases in between. The CDR3 has 12 amino acids. CDR3 nucleotide sequence: TGTGCCAGCAGCGTAGCTACCAATGAGCAGTTCTTC. Its translation: CASSVATNEQFF.

This clonotype occurred many times. It may be a read error: a sequence one base away is much more abundant. CDR3: CASSVVIPYNEQFF. The CDR3 bases are TGTGCCAGCAGCGTAGTAATCCCCTACAATGAGCAGTTCTTC. The V and J genes are TRBV9 and TRBJ2-1; D ambiguous. This CDR3 is 14 amino acids long. V was trimmed by 0 bases and J by 2 bases, leaving 6 bases between them. In germline, CDR1 is SGDLS, CDR2 YYNGEE.

The chain employs TRBV9 and TRBJ2-3; 14 bases agree with TRBD2. CDR3 length equals 19 residues. The J segment lost 0 bases and the V segment lost 4 bases, leaving 10 bases of the junction unmatched. Germline V gives CDR1 SGDLS, CDR2 YYNGEE. The CDR3 nucleotides read TGTGCCAGCAGCTTCTCGACTAGCGGGGGGGGAACTAGCACAGATACGCAGTATTTT. This encodes CASSFSTSGGGTSTDTQYF.

Ten or more counts support this clonotype. The chain links TRBV9 to TRBJ2-3; TRBD1 might be the D (5 bases). Per germline, CDR1 SGDLS and CDR2 YYNGEE. The CDR3 consists of 15 residues. The V gene lost 3 bases and the J gene lost 4 bases, with 15 bases spanning the gap. CDR3 protein: CASSAQTVAADTQYF. CDR3 DNA sequence: TGTGCCAGCAGCGCCCAGACAGTCGCCGCAGATACGCAGTATTTT.

This clonotype was counted many times. This chain connects TRBV9 to TRBJ1-2; D possibly corresponds to TRBD1 (5 bases). Germline CDR1 is SGDLS and CDR2 is YYNGEE. This CDR3 is 14 amino acids long. With 0 bases removed from V and 4 bases from J, the gap between germline ends came to 10 bases. CDR3 region: CASSVATQGYGYTF. The CDR3 region has the DNA TGTGCCAGCAGCGTAGCTACCCAGGGCTATGGCTACACCTTC.

This clonotype was recorded many times. The chain uses TRBV9 and TRBJ1-2; D gene unclear. The CDR3 totals 14 residues. Between the trimmed V and J ends, which lost 0 bases and 4 bases, there was a span of 10 bases. Germline CDR1 and CDR2: SGDLS and YYNGEE. The CDR3 region has the DNA TGTGCCAGCAGCGTAGATCTATCCCCCTATGGCTACACCTTC. This sequence encodes CASSVDLSPYGYTF. The full variable domain, in which reference TRBV9 and TRBJ1-2 provide the parts outside the CDR3, is DSGVTQTPKHLITATGQRVTLRCSPRSGDLSVYWYQQSLDQGLQFLIQYYNGEERAKGNILERFSAQQFPDLHSELNLSSLELGDSALYFCASSVDLSPYGYTFGSGTRLTVV.

In this sample, this clonotype turned up many times. The chain employs TRBV9 and TRBJ1-3; D uncertain. The CDR3 is 14 residues long. Trimming took 0 bases from V and 2 from J, leaving 6 bases between them. Germline V CDR1 and CDR2: SGDLS, YYNGEE. CDR3 region: CASSVVGTGNTIYF. Written as DNA, the CDR3 is TGTGCCAGCAGCGTAGTCGGAACTGGAAACACCATATATTTT.

This clonotype was counted at least ten times. The CDR3 bases are TGTGCCAGCAGCCTTCAGGGGACCGGCAATGAGCAGTTCTTC. Protein sequence: CASSLQGTGNEQFF. The chain couples TRBV9 to TRBJ2-1; D perhaps matches TRBD1 (6 bases). Germline V gene data show CDR1 as SGDLS and CDR2 as YYNGEE. V was clipped by 4 bases and J by 6 bases, with 14 bases between them. The CDR3 is 14 amino acids. The full variable domain, completed using reference TRBV9 and TRBJ2-1, is DSGVTQTPKHLITATGQRVTLRCSPRSGDLSVYWYQQSLDQGLQFLIQYYNGEERAKGNILERFSAQQFPDLHSELNLSSLELGDSALYFCASSLQGTGNEQFFGPGTRLTVL.